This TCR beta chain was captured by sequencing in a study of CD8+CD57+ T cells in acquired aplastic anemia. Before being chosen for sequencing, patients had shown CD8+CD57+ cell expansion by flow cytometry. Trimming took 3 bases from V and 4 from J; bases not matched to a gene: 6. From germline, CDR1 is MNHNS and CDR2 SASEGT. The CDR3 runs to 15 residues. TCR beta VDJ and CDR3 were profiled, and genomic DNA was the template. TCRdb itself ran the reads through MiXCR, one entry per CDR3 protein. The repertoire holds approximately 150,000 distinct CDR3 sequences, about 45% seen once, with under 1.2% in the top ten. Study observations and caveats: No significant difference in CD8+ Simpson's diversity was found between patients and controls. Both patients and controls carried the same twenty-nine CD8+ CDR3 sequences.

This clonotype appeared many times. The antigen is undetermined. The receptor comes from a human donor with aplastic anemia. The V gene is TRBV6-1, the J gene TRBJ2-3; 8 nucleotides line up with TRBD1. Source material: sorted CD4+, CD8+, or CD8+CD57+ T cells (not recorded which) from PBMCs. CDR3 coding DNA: TGTGCCAGCAGTGACACTCAGGGGGCCGCAGATACGCAGTATTTT. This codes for CASSDTQGAADTQYF.